This TCR beta chain is from a study of naive and memory T cell subsets. Germline lookup yields CDR1 MNHEY and CDR2 SVGAGI. Trimming left V 6 bases short and J 12 bases short, with 12 bases between. This CDR3 is 11 amino acids long. Ten or more counts support this clonotype. The beta constant-region primer was an equimolar mix of two oligonucleotides covering TRBC1 and TRBC2. The ligated cDNA underwent four PCR rounds using SP2 and nested alpha and beta constant-region primers. Ligation attached a single-stranded oligonucleotide with a 12-nucleotide UMI and the SP2 primer to the cDNA 3' end. TCRdb passed the UMI-ligation and nested PCR reads through MiXCR, listing each CDR3 protein once. This sample yields 4,000 or so distinct CDR3 sequences, of which roughly 5% are seen a single time; about 24% belongs to the top ten. CD4 T cells were positively selected, then CD8 T cells from the CD4-negative fraction. Cells stained for CD3, CD4, CD8, CD45RA and CD27 were sorted into four subsets.

Sequencing was carried out using effector memory CD8+ T cells from blood. Specified subset: effector memory, CD45RA- CD27-. The source of this sequence is a human donor in good health. The V and J genes are TRBV6-5 and TRBJ2-1, with D hard to call. CDR3 DNA sequence: TGTGCCAGCAGGGGCCCTTGGGGGCAGTTCTTC. Its protein is CASRGPWGQFF.